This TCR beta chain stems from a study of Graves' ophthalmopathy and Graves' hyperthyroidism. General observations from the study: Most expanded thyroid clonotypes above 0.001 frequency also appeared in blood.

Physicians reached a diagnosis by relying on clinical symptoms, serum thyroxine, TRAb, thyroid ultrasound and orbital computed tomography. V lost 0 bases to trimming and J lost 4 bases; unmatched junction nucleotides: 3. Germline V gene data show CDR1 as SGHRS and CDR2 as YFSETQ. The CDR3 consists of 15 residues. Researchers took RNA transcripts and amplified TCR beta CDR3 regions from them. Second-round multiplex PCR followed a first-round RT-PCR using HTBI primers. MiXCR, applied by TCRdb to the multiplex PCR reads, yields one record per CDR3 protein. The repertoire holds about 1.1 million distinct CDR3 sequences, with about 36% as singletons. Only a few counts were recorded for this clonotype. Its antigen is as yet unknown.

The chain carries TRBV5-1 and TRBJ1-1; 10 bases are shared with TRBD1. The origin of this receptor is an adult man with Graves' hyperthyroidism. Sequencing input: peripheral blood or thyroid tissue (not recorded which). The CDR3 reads CASSLGTGGSTEAFF. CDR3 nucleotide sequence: TGCGCCAGCAGCTTGGGGACAGGGGGATCCACTGAAGCTTTCTTT.